This T cell receptor (beta chain) is drawn from a study of blood T cell repertoires in COVID-19. CDR1 SQVTM and CDR2 ANQGSEA come from the germline V gene. This CDR3 contains 14 residues. Trimming left V 6 bases short and J 5 bases short, with 17 bases between. Profiling relied on immunoSEQ multiplex PCR, and the TCRdb table lists in-frame clones only, not all of them. The sample gives 130,000 to 150,000 clones, 88% of which show up once; 1.5% to 2% is in the top ten. The V call is TRBV29-1, the J call TRBJ1-5, with a possible D match to TRBD1 (6 bases). What was sequenced was peripheral blood. The receptor's source is a man aged 70-80 years with acute or convalescent COVID-19. CDR3 residues: CSVNTDSRDQPQHF. CDR3 in DNA: TGCAGCGTGAACACGGACAGTCGGGATCAGCCCCAGCATTTT. The complete variable domain, with remaining parts taken from reference TRBV29-1 and TRBJ1-5, reads SAVISQKPSRDICQRGTSLTIQCQVDSQVTMMFWYRQQPGQSLTLIATANQGSEATYESGFVIDKFPISRPNLTFSTLTVSNMSPEDSSIYLCSVNTDSRDQPQHFGDGTRLSIL.